This T cell receptor (beta chain) was identified in a study of T cells in Graves' hyperthyroidism and ophthalmopathy. Findings and caveats of the study: Ophthalmopathy onset followed model prediction by a median about 6.5 months.

Amplified TCR beta CDR3 regions derived from RNA transcripts. In the first-round RT-PCR of the TCR CDR3, the HTBI primer set was used. MiXCR, run by TCRdb on the multiplex PCR reads, gives a single entry per CDR3 protein. Among roughly 300,000 distinct CDR3 sequences listed, 20% to 30% were seen once. Concerning this clonotype: Its matching antigen is unknown.

The CDR3 sequence is 14 residues long. CDR1 and CDR2 (germline): ENHRY, SYGVKD. J lost 5 bases, V lost 6 bases, and 8 bases had no gene match. This sequence originates from a man in his forties with Graves' hyperthyroidism that later progressed to Graves' ophthalmopathy. V and J are TRBV10-3 and TRBJ1-2; 8 bases are shared with TRBD1. The source material was blood. The chain's CDR3 is CAIRGTGGDYGYTF. CDR3 sequence (DNA): TGTGCCATCAGGGGGACAGGCGGGGATTATGGCTACACCTTC.